The 16 T cell receptor beta chains below come from one sample, sequenced in a study of beta chain features in type 1 diabetes. Study-wide results and limits: TCRB CDR3 length was moderately but significantly reduced in all four CD4+ subsets of Type 1 diabetes patients.

Expressed TCRB transcripts were sequenced because the entire RNA isolate underwent reverse transcription. Libraries were prepared by immunoSEQ multiplex PCR; TCRdb keeps only in-frame clonotypes and omits some of them. The profile shows under 250,000 clones, approximately 15% of them singletons. Which antigens these TCRs recognize remains unknown. The material sequenced was naive CD4+ T cells from blood. These receptors were obtained from a man younger than 40 with type 1 diabetes.

This chain connects TRBV4-1 to TRBJ2-4; 12 bases align to TRBD2. This CDR3 is 19 amino acids long. V trimming: 4 bases; J trimming: 1 base; junction bases outside the gene matches: 11. Germline assignment: CDR1 MGHRA and CDR2 YSYEKL. CDR3: CASSRQTSGGDGAKNIQYF. Here the CDR3 DNA reads TGCGCCAGCAGCCGCCAGACTAGCGGGGGCGATGGGGCCAAAAACATTCAGTACTTC.

This clone was observed a handful of times. The chain is built from TRBV29-1 and TRBJ2-7; D is perhaps TRBD1 (6 bases). The germline V and J ends were trimmed by 4 bases and 2 bases, with 27 bases remaining between them. Germline V gene data show CDR1 as SQVTM and CDR2 as ANQGSEA. The CDR3 is 18 amino acids. The CDR3: CSVVYQGLATRKTYEQYF. DNA for the CDR3: TGCAGCGTTGTATACCAGGGGCTCGCAACTAGGAAGACCTACGAGCAGTACTTC.

This clone was observed a handful of times. This rearrangement joins TRBV25-1 to TRBJ2-5, with 7 bases matching TRBD1. The closer fit of TRBJ2-7 to the DNA end suggests the J call may be wrong. The CDR3 spans 13 residues. CDR1 and CDR2 (germline): MGHDK, SYGVNS. In DNA, the CDR3 is TGTGCCAGCAGTCCCCGGACAGGCTACGAGCAGTACTTC. Translating it yields CASSPRTGYEQYF.

Only a few counts were recorded for this clone. This chain uses TRBV7-2 with TRBJ2-7; 10 nucleotides line up with TRBD2. The CDR3 contains 15 residues. V trimming: 1 base; J trimming: 7 bases; junction bases outside the gene matches: 7. Germline V CDR1 and CDR2: SGHTA, FQGNSA. The CDR3 region is CASSLGTSGIQEQYF. CDR3 bases: TGTGCCAGCAGCTTAGGTACTAGCGGGATACAGGAGCAGTACTTC.

CDR3 bases: TGTGCCAGCAGCGTAGCTGGCGGGCCCACATACAATGAGCAGTTCTTC. Its protein is CASSVAGGPTYNEQFF. J is TRBJ2-1 and V is TRBV9, with D tentatively TRBD2 (5 bases). V gave up 0 bases and J gave up 4 bases, with 14 bases separating them. This CDR3 region has 16 residues. Germline V gene data show CDR1 as SGDLS and CDR2 as YYNGEE.

This clone occurred a few times. Distinct nucleotide sequences in the sample also encode this CDR3. This chain connects TRBV10-3 to TRBJ2-5; 8 bases are a match to TRBD2. The length of the CDR3 is 13 residues. The V gene's germline CDR1 is ENHRY and CDR2 SYGVKD. V dropped 6 bases and J dropped 4; count of bases not matched to a gene: 4. The CDR3, as DNA: TGTGCCATCAGGTTGGCGGGAGGAGAGACCCAGTACTTC. This sequence encodes CAIRLAGGETQYF.

The rearrangement links TRBV12-5 to TRBJ2-5; TRBD1 matches at 9 bases. This CDR3 contains 14 residues. The trim removed 1 base at V and 4 bases at J, leaving 1 base unmatched. Germline loops: CDR1 LGHNT, CDR2 FRNRAP. The CDR3 protein is CASGLGDRAETQYF. The DNA for the CDR3 is TGTGCTAGTGGTTTGGGGGACAGGGCAGAGACCCAGTACTTC.

This clone was found a few times. The chain uses TRBV7-9 and TRBJ1-2; TRBD1 is a possible D gene (5 bases). The CDR3 spans 12 residues. The V gene lost 5 bases and the J gene lost 4 bases, with 8 bases spanning the gap. CDR1 is SEHNR, CDR2 FQNEAQ, per germline (reference sequence). CDR3 sequence reads: CASSIDSYGYTF. The CDR3 DNA reads as TGTGCCAGCAGCATCGACAGCTATGGCTACACCTTC.

This clone was seen a few times. The chain recombines TRBV5-1 with TRBJ2-3; possible D gene TRBD1, 6 bases. The CDR3 covers 15 residues. Germline V gives CDR1 SGHRS, CDR2 YFSETQ. Trimming stripped 3 bases from V and 4 bases from J, with 15 bases between. In DNA, the CDR3 is TGCGCCAGCAGCTACCAGGGGAGAGAGTCAGATACGCAGTATTTT. Protein: CASSYQGRESDTQYF.

This clone was picked up a small number of times. The chain has TRBV14 and TRBJ1-6; no definite D call. V was shortened by 0 bases and J by 9 bases, with 15 bases between the two germline ends. Germline V gives CDR1 SGHDN, CDR2 FVKESK. The CDR3 extends over 16 amino acids. CDR3 sequence reads: CASSQDSPYNSSPLHF. The DNA of the CDR3 is TGTGCCAGCAGCCAAGACAGTCCTTACAACAGTTCACCCCTCCACTTT.

The chain couples TRBV6-5 to TRBJ2-1; D gene uncertain. Trimming shortened V by 2 bases and J by 8 bases, and 4 bases separated the two germline ends. Germline CDR1 and CDR2: MNHEY and SVGAGI. This CDR3 has 11 amino acids. CDR3 loop: CASSYRDEQFF. The CDR3 nucleotides are TGTGCCAGCAGTTACCGAGATGAGCAGTTCTTC.

This clone was observed a few times. The chain employs TRBV5-1 and TRBJ2-2; D may be TRBD1 (6 bases). Germline lookup yields CDR1 SGHRS and CDR2 YFSETQ. The CDR3 is made up of 15 amino acids. V lost 2 bases and J 3 bases, leaving 11 bases between the germline ends. The CDR3 coding sequence is TGCGCCAGCAGCTTTGGGGACAAACACACCGGGGAGCTGTTTTTT. Translated, it gives CASSFGDKHTGELFF.

This clone was recorded a few times. CDR3 in amino acids: CAWSVRGGLSYEQYF. The CDR3 bases are TGTGCCTGGAGTGTACGCGGGGGCCTTTCCTACGAGCAGTACTTC. This sequence joins TRBV30 and TRBJ2-7; D possibly corresponds to TRBD2 (7 bases). Between the trimmed V and J ends, which lost 0 bases and 1 base, there was a span of 13 bases. In germline, CDR1 is GTSNPN, CDR2 SVGIG (reference sequence). The CDR3 runs 15 residues.

The V call is TRBV7-2, the J call TRBJ2-7, with 8 bases that match TRBD2. The CDR3 length is 16 residues. Trimming removed 4 bases from V and 1 base from J; junction bases left unmatched: 9. Germline values: CDR1 SGHTA, CDR2 FQGNSA. The CDR3, as DNA: TGTGCCAGCAGCTCCCGAGCGGGAGAGGGGTCCTACGAGCAGTACTTC. Translating it yields CASSSRAGEGSYEQYF.

The chain recombines TRBV18 with TRBJ2-5; D possibly corresponds to TRBD2 (7 bases). The CDR3 has 15 residues. CDR1 is KGHSH and CDR2 is LQKENI in the germline V gene. Between the trimmed V and J ends, which lost 1 base and 4 bases, there was a span of 13 bases. The CDR3 loop reads CASSPRGGGGETQYF. The CDR3 DNA is TGTGCCAGCTCACCACGGGGGGGCGGCGGAGAGACCCAGTACTTC.

V gene TRBV10-2 combines with J gene TRBJ1-2, with 10 bases that match TRBD1. CDR3 size: 14 residues. Germline V CDR1 and CDR2: WSHSY, SAAADI. V lost 5 bases to trimming and J lost 7 bases; unmatched junction nucleotides: 7. The CDR3 reads CASSFGQGGFGYTF. The CDR3 DNA is TGCGCCAGCAGTTTTGGACAGGGGGGTTTTGGCTACACCTTC.